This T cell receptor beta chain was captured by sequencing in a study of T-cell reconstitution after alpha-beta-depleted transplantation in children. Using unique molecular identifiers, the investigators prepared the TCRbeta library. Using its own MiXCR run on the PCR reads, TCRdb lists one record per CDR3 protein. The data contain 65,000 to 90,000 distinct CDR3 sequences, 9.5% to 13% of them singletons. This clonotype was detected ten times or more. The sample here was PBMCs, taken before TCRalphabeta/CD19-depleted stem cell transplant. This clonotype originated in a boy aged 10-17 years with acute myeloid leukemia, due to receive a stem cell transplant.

CDR3 bases: TGCGCCAGCAGCCACGTTACCGACAGGGTGAGGAACATTCAGTACTTC. Its translation: CASSHVTDRVRNIQYF. The chain combines TRBV4-3 with TRBJ2-4; TRBD1 matches 7 bases. After removal of 3 bases from V and 7 bases from J, the junction contained 12 bases not matched to a gene. Germline CDR1 reads LGHNA; CDR2 reads YSLEER. The CDR3 sequence is 16 residues long.